One and the same sample provided the 20 T cell receptor beta chains below, sequenced in a study of blood T cells in healthy people across ages. A J-beta primer mix and a sample-barcoded 5' primer were used in a second PCR of roughly 6 to 12 cycles. Via MiXCR, TCRdb re-called the 5' RACE reads, giving one row per CDR3 protein. The sample carries just over 800,000 distinct CDR3 sequences, 62% recorded once. The sequencing sample was made of blood. The receptor set was obtained from a man aged 25 to 40 in good health.

The chain has TRBV4-3 and TRBJ2-7, with D hard to call. The germline CDR1 and CDR2 sequences are LGHNA and YSLEER. V lost 1 base, J lost 10 bases, and 14 bases lay in between. This CDR3 has 13 residues. CDR3 in amino acids: CASSQAPQGTQYF. CDR3 DNA: TGCGCCAGCAGCCAAGCCCCTCAAGGAACCCAGTACTTC.

The chain links TRBV6-2 or TRBV6-3 to TRBJ1-4; TRBD1 is a possible D gene (5 bases). Looked up from germline, CDR1 is MNHEY and CDR2 is SVGEGT. This CDR3 contains 12 residues. Trimming removed 8 bases from V and 15 bases from J, with 19 bases in between. The CDR3 DNA follows: TGTGCCAGCGGAAACCACAGGACTTCGGTGTTTTTT. It codes for CASGNHRTSVFF.

The rearrangement links TRBV7-6 to TRBJ1-4; no firm D call. V was clipped by 2 bases and J by 5 bases, with 15 bases between them. Germline CDR1 reads SGHVS; CDR2 reads FNYEAQ. CDR3 size: 16 residues. The CDR3 protein is CASSLRSSLQNEKLFF. The CDR3 DNA follows: TGTGCCAGCAGCTTACGTTCGTCGTTACAAAATGAAAAACTGTTTTTT.

This clonotype occurred once. Its ends do not fully match the called genes, so a read error is possible. The V call is TRBV20-1, the J call TRBJ1-2; D might be TRBD1 (5 bases). Germline CDR1 DFQATT, CDR2 SNEGSKA (reference sequence). The CDR3 sequence is 13 residues long. The CDR3 DNA reads TGCAGTGCTAGAGACGGCAGGGACTATGGCTGCACCTTC. It is translated as CSARDGRDYGCTF.

V gene TRBV12-3 or TRBV12-4 combines with J gene TRBJ2-4; TRBD1 might be the D (5 bases). Deletions cut 2 bases from V and 1 base from J, with 6 bases between. This CDR3 region has 14 residues. The CDR3 reads CASSLRGAKNIQYF. CDR3 DNA sequence: TGTGCCAGCAGTTTAAGGGGTGCCAAAAACATTCAGTACTTC.

The gene calls are TRBV20-1 and TRBJ2-1, with D perhaps TRBD2 (6 bases). Germline CDR1 reads DFQATT; CDR2 reads SNEGSKA (reference sequence). The CDR3 runs 15 residues. Trimming stripped 2 bases from V and 5 bases from J, with 16 bases between. The CDR3 is CSARLPSAGNNEQFF. In nucleotides, the CDR3 is TGCAGTGCTAGACTACCCAGCGCGGGGAACAATGAGCAGTTCTTC.

The chain combines TRBV27 with TRBJ1-5; no reliable D call. V was shortened by 6 bases and J by 3 bases, with 6 bases between the two germline ends. Germline CDR1 reads MNHEY; CDR2 reads SMNVEV (reference sequence). This CDR3 is 12 amino acids long. The CDR3 DNA sequence: TGTGCCAGCAGCCCCAACAATCAGCCCCAGCATTTT. This codes for CASSPNNQPQHF.

The table lists this clonotype with a few counts. CDR3 in DNA: TGTGCCAGCAGACCGCCCGGGACAGACTATGGCTACACCTTC. Its translation is CASRPPGTDYGYTF. The rearrangement uses TRBV3-1 and TRBJ1-2, with 7 bases identical to TRBD1. CDR3 length: 14 residues. Germline CDR1 and CDR2: LGHDT and YNNKEL (reference sequence). Trimming cost V 6 bases and J 3 bases; bases outside gene matches: 7.

V and J are TRBV7-8 and TRBJ1-2, with a weak D call TRBD1 (5 bases). CDR1 and CDR2 (germline): SGHVS, FQNEAQ. Trimming removed 2 bases from V and 3 bases from J, with 10 bases in between. The CDR3 length is 14 residues. As DNA, the CDR3 is TGTGCCAGCAGCTTACGGCAGGGCGACTATGGCTACACCTTC. Protein: CASSLRQGDYGYTF.

In its sample, this clonotype was seen a few times. CDR3: CAIRSGTGVEIYEQYF. The CDR3 DNA reads TGTGCCATCAGATCCGGGACAGGGGTCGAGATCTACGAGCAGTACTTC. V usage is TRBV10-3 and J usage is TRBJ2-5, with 10 bases matching TRBD1. With the DNA end fitting TRBJ2-7 better, the J assignment may be wrong. This CDR3 spans 16 amino acids. The germline CDR1 and CDR2 sequences are ENHRY and SYGVKD.

The chain carries TRBV28 and TRBJ1-6, with 9 bases aligning to TRBD1. The CDR3 length is 15 residues. Per germline, CDR1 MDHEN and CDR2 SYDVKM. Trimming cost V 3 bases and J 6 bases; bases outside gene matches: 3. CDR3 amino acids: CASSFRQGVNSPLHF. CDR3 DNA: TGTGCCAGCAGTTTCCGACAGGGGGTTAATTCACCCCTCCACTTT.

This clonotype was recorded a few times. This rearrangement joins TRBV4-2 to TRBJ1-1, with D unclear. The CDR3 contains 12 residues. Germline assignment: CDR1 LGHNA and CDR2 YNFKEQ. The ends were cut back, 2 bases at V and 5 bases at J, with 6 bases in the middle. The CDR3 region has the DNA TGTGCCAGCAGCCAATATGGAACTGAAGCTTTCTTT. Translating gives CASSQYGTEAFF.

V usage is TRBV9 and J usage is TRBJ1-2; D is uncertain. The CDR3 length is 15 residues. The germline gives CDR1 SGDLS, CDR2 YYNGEE. V was shortened by 3 bases and J by 4 bases, with 16 bases between the two germline ends. The CDR3 here is CASSARVKSSYGYTF. The CDR3 DNA reads TGTGCCAGCAGCGCCCGAGTCAAGTCTAGCTATGGCTACACCTTC.

DNA of the CDR3: TGTGCCAGCAGCCGAGGACAGGGTGACTCTGGCTACACCTTC. Amino acids: CASSRGQGDSGYTF. J is TRBJ1-2 and V is TRBV12-3 or TRBV12-4, with 8 bases matching TRBD1. The CDR3 has 14 amino acids. J gave up 7 bases and V 6 bases, and 10 bases lay outside the gene matches.

The V and J genes are TRBV20-1 and TRBJ1-5; 8 positions agree with TRBD1. This CDR3 has 15 amino acids. Germline V gene lookup returns CDR1 DFQATT and CDR2 SNEGSKA (reference sequence). V shed 2 bases, J shed 5 bases, and the junction held 8 bases outside the gene matches. CDR3 sequence (DNA): TGCAGTGCTAGATCGGACAGGGAGGGGGATCAGCCCCAGCATTTT. It codes for CSARSDREGDQPQHF.

V and J are TRBV4-2 and TRBJ2-4, with unresolved D. The J call may not be correct, given that the DNA end is closer to TRBJ2-7. Germline assignment: CDR1 LGHNA and CDR2 YNFKEQ. The CDR3 has 17 amino acids. The CDR3, as DNA: TGTGCCAGCAGCCAAGTCGCGGCCAGGTCCTTTTCCTACGAGCAGTACTTC. Protein: CASSQVAARSFSYEQYF.

The CDR3 DNA is TGTGCCATCACCACACAGGGGGCTAACTATGGCTACACCTTC. This encodes CAITTQGANYGYTF. The chain couples TRBV10-3 to TRBJ1-2, with 8 positions matching TRBD1. Trimming removed 7 bases from V and 0 bases from J; junction bases left unmatched: 4. The germline CDR1 and CDR2 sequences are ENHRY and SYGVKD. The CDR3 length is 14 residues.

V and J are TRBV4-3 and TRBJ2-3, with 10 nucleotides matching TRBD2. V lost 6 bases to trimming and J lost 5 bases; unmatched junction nucleotides: 8. This CDR3 has 15 amino acids. The germline V gene encodes CDR1 LGHNA and CDR2 YSLEER. CDR3: CASRERGLAEDTQYF. The DNA of the CDR3 is TGCGCCAGCAGGGAAAGAGGACTAGCGGAAGATACGCAGTATTTT.

The J gene is TRBJ1-2, the V gene TRBV18; D unresolved. Per germline, CDR1 KGHSH and CDR2 LQKENI. The V end lost 5 bases, the J end lost 7 bases, and 14 bases lay between the germline ends. The CDR3 has 13 amino acids. CDR3 sequence: CASSNAAITGYTF. CDR3 coding DNA: TGTGCCAGCTCAAACGCCGCGATCACTGGCTACACCTTC.

As regards this clonotype: The junction does not match germline at one end; this may be a read error. For the CDR3, the DNA is TGTGCCAGCAGTCGACAGGGCTACTACAATGGGCAGTTCTTC. Translated, it gives CASSRQGYYNGQFF. The chain couples TRBV6-5 to TRBJ2-1, with 7 bases matching TRBD1. The germline V gene has CDR1 MNHEY and CDR2 SVGAGI. The CDR3 runs to 14 residues.